Below are 28 T cell receptor beta chains sequenced from a single sample in a study of OX40 agonist ivuxolimab in advanced cancers. Profiling relied on immunoSEQ multiplex PCR, and the TCRdb table lists in-frame clones only, not all of them. The sample lists 45,000 or so clones; 88% were seen once. Sequencing used CD4+ or CD8+ T cells sorted from blood, obtained in a trial of the OX40 agonist ivuxolimab. These receptors were collected from an adult with an advanced solid tumor such as melanoma, head and neck, liver or kidney cancer.

V and J are TRBV7-6 and TRBJ2-1; no clear D gene. Trimming removed 0 bases at V and 6 bases at J, with 6 bases between. This CDR3 region has 13 residues. Germline V CDR1 and CDR2: SGHVS, FNYEAQ. This CDR3 is CASSLAVLNEQFF. CDR3 nucleotide sequence: TGTGCCAGCAGCTTAGCAGTACTCAATGAGCAGTTCTTC.

V and J are TRBV12-5 and TRBJ2-2; D may correspond to TRBD1 or TRBD2 (5 bases each). CDR1 and CDR2 (germline): LGHNT, FRNRAP. The V end lost 4 bases, the J end lost 6 bases, and 18 bases lay between the germline ends. This CDR3 contains 16 residues. This CDR3 reads CASGWDLGSPPGELFF. CDR3 DNA sequence: TGTGCTAGTGGTTGGGACCTCGGGTCTCCGCCCGGGGAGCTGTTTTTT.

The chain links TRBV5-8 to TRBJ2-1; TRBD1 or TRBD2 may be the D gene (5 bases each). Trimming removed 0 bases from V and 10 bases from J, with 14 bases in between. The germline CDR1 and CDR2 sequences are SGHTS and YDEGEE. The CDR3 totals 14 residues. The CDR3 loop is CASSLVAGSGEQFF. CDR3 bases: TGTGCCAGCAGCTTGGTGGCAGGGTCGGGGGAGCAGTTCTTC. The entire variable domain, with the rest obtained from reference TRBV5-8 and TRBJ2-1, is as follows: EAGVTQSPTHLIKTRGQQATLRCSPISGHTSVYWYQQALGLGLQFLLWYDEGEERNRGNFPPRFSGRQFPNYSSELNVNALELEDSALYLCASSLVAGSGEQFFGPGTRLTVL.

The V call is TRBV4-2, the J call TRBJ2-3; no definite D call. Deletions cut 8 bases from V and 2 bases from J, with 5 bases between. From germline, CDR1 is LGHNA and CDR2 YNFKEQ. CDR3 size: 11 residues. CDR3 loop: CASAYTDTQYF. In DNA form, the CDR3 reads TGTGCCAGCGCATACACAGATACGCAGTATTTT.

This clone was counted between two and nine times. The gene calls are TRBV4-2 and TRBJ1-3; D perhaps matches TRBD1 (6 bases). The ends were cut back, 5 bases at V and 5 bases at J, with 16 bases in the middle. Germline CDR1 LGHNA, CDR2 YNFKEQ. The CDR3 has 15 residues. The CDR3 bases are TGTGCCAGCAGCTTTTCGGGGGGGGCTAGAAACACCATATATTTT. Translated: CASSFSGGARNTIYF.

The J gene is TRBJ1-6, the V gene TRBV6-1, with a weak D call TRBD1 (6 bases). Germline V gives CDR1 MNHNS, CDR2 SASEGT. There are 19 residues in the CDR3. V was pared by 2 bases and J by 6 bases, with 23 bases between. In DNA, the CDR3 is TGTGCCAGCAGTGAAATGGGGACGGTTGGGGGCGCGGGTAATTCACCCCTCCACTTT. It specifies CASSEMGTVGGAGNSPLHF.

This clone was recorded once. The V gene is TRBV5-6, the J gene TRBJ2-3; 7 nucleotides line up with TRBD1. The CDR3 runs 15 residues. The germline CDR1 and CDR2 sequences are SGHDT and YYEEEE. V was pared by 3 bases and J by 0 bases, with 4 bases of the junction left unmatched. The CDR3 loop is CASSWDSSSTDTQYF. CDR3 in DNA: TGTGCCAGCAGCTGGGACAGTAGTAGCACAGATACGCAGTATTTT.

The chain couples TRBV6-6 to TRBJ2-4, with D unclear. With 5 bases removed from V and 3 bases from J, the gap between germline ends came to 17 bases. This CDR3 comprises 16 residues. Germline lookup yields CDR1 MNHNY and CDR2 SVGAGI (reference sequence). CDR3 residues: CASSPPGERHKNIQYF. As DNA, the CDR3 is TGTGCCAGCAGTCCCCCTGGTGAGCGCCACAAAAACATTCAGTACTTC.

V usage is TRBV6-5 and J usage is TRBJ1-1; 10 nucleotides line up with TRBD1. With V trimmed by 3 bases and J by 7 bases, 5 bases remained unmatched. This CDR3 comprises 14 residues. The germline CDR1 and CDR2 sequences are MNHEY and SVGAGI. The DNA of the CDR3 is TGTGCCAGCAGTTATTCGGACAGGGGGGTTGAAGCTTTCTTT. It yields the protein CASSYSDRGVEAFF.

J is TRBJ1-1 and V is TRBV19; the D is unclear. Trimming took 2 bases from V and 1 from J, leaving 5 bases between them. The length of the CDR3 is 13 residues. Germline V gene data show CDR1 as LNHDA and CDR2 as SQIVND (reference sequence). CDR3: CASSILQNTEAFF. The CDR3 nucleotides read TGTGCCAGTAGTATACTACAGAACACTGAAGCTTTCTTT.

The V gene is TRBV28, the J gene TRBJ2-1; a weak D match, TRBD1 (5 bases). Germline V CDR1 and CDR2: MDHEN, SYDVKM. The ends were cut back, 5 bases at V and 7 bases at J, with 15 bases in the middle. The CDR3 is 14 amino acids. The CDR3 loop reads CASSPSTVSNEQFF. The CDR3 coding sequence is TGTGCCAGCAGTCCGTCGACAGTCTCGAATGAGCAGTTCTTC. The full variable domain, with the rest looked up from reference TRBV28 and TRBJ2-1, is DVKVTQSSRYLVKRTGEKVFLECVQDMDHENMFWYRQDPGLGLRLIYFSYDVKMKEKGDIPEGYSVSREKKERFSLILESASTNQTSMYLCASSPSTVSNEQFFGPGTRLTVL.

This chain connects TRBV4-1 to TRBJ1-5; the match to TRBD1 covers 7 bases. Losses at the gene ends were 0 bases for V and 4 bases for J; bases not matched to a gene: 0. This CDR3 is 14 amino acids long. Germline V gene data show CDR1 as MGHRA and CDR2 as YSYEKL. The CDR3 region is CASSQDRGNQPQHF. The CDR3 region has the DNA TGCGCCAGCAGCCAAGACAGGGGGAATCAGCCCCAGCATTTT.

The V gene is TRBV19, the J gene TRBJ1-1, with 9 nucleotides matching TRBD1. The CDR3 extends over 13 amino acids. In germline, CDR1 is LNHDA, CDR2 SQIVND (reference sequence). J gave up 3 bases and V 5 bases, and 1 base lay outside the gene matches. CDR3 DNA sequence: TGTGCCAGTAGTTGGACAGGGGACACTGAAGCTTTCTTT. This codes for CASSWTGDTEAFF.

The chain has TRBV6-1 and TRBJ1-1; the match to TRBD1 covers 9 bases. With 5 bases clipped from V and 5 bases from J, the junction kept 3 bases outside the gene matches. The V gene's germline CDR1 is MNHNS and CDR2 SASEGT. The CDR3 length is 13 residues. CDR3 region: CASSWTGETEAFF. The CDR3 DNA follows: TGTGCCAGCAGTTGGACAGGGGAAACTGAAGCTTTCTTT.

The rearrangement joins TRBV6-5 to TRBJ1-1; D may be TRBD1 (6 bases). The germline CDR1 and CDR2 sequences are MNHEY and SVGAGI. This CDR3 spans 11 amino acids. Trimming shortened V by 5 bases and J by 7 bases, and 8 bases separated the two germline ends. The CDR3 coding sequence is TGTGCCAGCAGTCAGGACAGTGAAGCTTTCTTT. This sequence encodes CASSQDSEAFF.

This clone occurred once. This rearrangement joins TRBV7-9 to TRBJ2-7; TRBD1 might be the D (6 bases). Germline CDR1 reads SEHNR; CDR2 reads FQNEAQ (reference sequence). The length of the CDR3 is 13 residues. With 5 bases removed from V and 5 bases from J, the gap between germline ends came to 13 bases. CDR3 DNA: TGTGCCAGCAGCACCCAGGACAGCCACGAGCAGTACTTC. Residues: CASSTQDSHEQYF. The full variable domain, with the rest looked up from reference TRBV7-9 and TRBJ2-7, is DTGVSQNPRHKITKRGQNVTFRCDPISEHNRLYWYRQTLGQGPEFLTYFQNEAQLEKSRLLSDRFSAERPKGSFSTLEIQRTEQGDSAMYLCASSTQDSHEQYFGPGTRLTVT.

The J gene is TRBJ2-5, the V gene TRBV12-5, with TRBD1 matching over 9 bases. The J segment lost 1 base and the V segment lost 6 bases, leaving 9 bases of the junction unmatched. The CDR3 is 16 amino acids. Germline lookup yields CDR1 LGHNT and CDR2 FRNRAP. The CDR3 DNA follows: TGTGCTAGTGGATCGGGGGGACAGGGTGGCCAAGAGACCCAGTACTTC. It translates to CASGSGGQGGQETQYF.

The chain joins TRBV6-5 to TRBJ2-2; D could derive from TRBD1 or TRBD2 (6 bases each). Germline loops: CDR1 MNHEY, CDR2 SVGAGI. Trimming cost V 7 bases and J 4 bases, with 16 bases left between them. The CDR3 sequence is 15 residues long. The CDR3 DNA sequence: TGTGCCAGCAAACAACAGGGAGGAATCACCGGGGAGCTGTTTTTT. This encodes CASKQQGGITGELFF.

Here the CDR3 DNA reads TGTGCCAGCAGTTACTCTGGGGGGCGCCCATACGAGCAGTACTTC. It specifies CASSYSGGRPYEQYF. This sequence joins TRBV6-9 and TRBJ2-7; D may match TRBD1 or TRBD2 (6 bases each). This CDR3 is 15 amino acids long. Germline lookup yields CDR1 MNHGY and CDR2 SVAAGI. V lost 3 bases and J 4 bases, leaving 16 bases between the germline ends.

The J gene is TRBJ2-2, the V gene TRBV11-1; D is tentatively TRBD1 or TRBD2 (5 bases each). This CDR3 region has 15 residues. Germline V CDR1 and CDR2: SGHAT, FQDESV (reference sequence). V was trimmed by 3 bases and J by 4 bases, leaving 12 bases between them. DNA of the CDR3: TGTGCCAGCAGCTTTTATGAGGGGACCACCGGGGAGCTGTTTTTT. This gives the protein CASSFYEGTTGELFF.

The rearrangement joins TRBV9 to TRBJ1-4; D is ambiguous. The CDR3 is 14 residues long. CDR1 is SGDLS, CDR2 YYNGEE, per germline. Between the trimmed V and J ends, which lost 4 bases and 6 bases, there was a span of 13 bases. The CDR3 DNA is TGTGCCAGCAGCCCCGGTGGGGATTATGAAAAACTGTTTTTT. Encoded protein: CASSPGGDYEKLFF. Drawing the rest from reference TRBV9 and TRBJ1-4, the complete variable domain is DSGVTQTPKHLITATGQRVTLRCSPRSGDLSVYWYQQSLDQGLQFLIQYYNGEERAKGNILERFSAQQFPDLHSELNLSSLELGDSALYFCASSPGGDYEKLFFGSGTQLSVL.

The chain combines TRBV29-1 with TRBJ2-1, with a possible D match to TRBD1 (6 bases). V lost 3 bases and J 2 bases, leaving 23 bases between the germline ends. Germline CDR1 and CDR2: SQVTM and ANQGSEA. This CDR3 comprises 18 residues. The CDR3 region has the DNA TGCAGCGTTGAGGGTACAGACAGGCAAAATGAGGCCTACAATGAGCAGTTCTTC. Protein: CSVEGTDRQNEAYNEQFF.

The gene calls are TRBV5-1 and TRBJ2-7; 10 bases are shared with TRBD1. The CDR3 sequence is 13 residues long. CDR1 SGHRS and CDR2 YFSETQ come from the germline V gene. With V trimmed by 8 bases and J by 2 bases, 4 bases remained unmatched. CDR3 sequence (DNA): TGCGCCAGTCGAGGACAGGGGGCCTACGAGCAGTACTTC. Protein product: CASRGQGAYEQYF.

This chain joins TRBV15 and TRBJ1-1; 9 nucleotides line up with TRBD1. Trimming removed 5 bases from V and 1 base from J; junction bases left unmatched: 5. Per germline, CDR1 LNHNV and CDR2 YYDKDF (reference sequence). The CDR3 totals 15 residues. The CDR3 sequence: CATSRDREGNTEAFF. In nucleotides, the CDR3 is TGTGCCACCAGCCGGGACAGGGAGGGGAACACTGAAGCTTTCTTT.

The chain carries TRBV5-1 and TRBJ1-3; no clear D. Germline assignment: CDR1 SGHRS and CDR2 YFSETQ. V lost 4 bases to trimming and J lost 0 bases, with 11 bases between them. The CDR3 is 15 amino acids. The CDR3 loop is CASSQDPNSGNTIYF. The CDR3 nucleotides read TGCGCCAGCAGCCAAGATCCCAACTCTGGAAACACCATATATTTT.

The chain joins TRBV28 to TRBJ2-3; 10 bases are shared with TRBD2. Trimming cost V 1 base and J 2 bases; bases outside gene matches: 9. CDR3 size: 18 residues. Germline V gene lookup returns CDR1 MDHEN and CDR2 SYDVKM. The chain's CDR3 is CASSLLLAGDHYTDTQYF. Here the CDR3 DNA reads TGTGCCAGCAGTTTATTGCTAGCGGGGGACCATTACACAGATACGCAGTATTTT. Supplemented by reference TRBV28 and TRBJ2-3, the full variable domain reads DVKVTQSSRYLVKRTGEKVFLECVQDMDHENMFWYRQDPGLGLRLIYFSYDVKMKEKGDIPEGYSVSREKKERFSLILESASTNQTSMYLCASSLLLAGDHYTDTQYFGPGTRLTVL.

This chain links TRBV29-1 with TRBJ2-7; D possibly matches TRBD1 or TRBD2 (5 bases each). Per germline, CDR1 SQVTM and CDR2 ANQGSEA. CDR3 size: 12 residues. Deletions cut 3 bases from V and 0 bases from J, with 6 bases between. The CDR3 DNA sequence: TGCAGCGTTGAGGGGGACTCCTACGAGCAGTACTTC. Its protein product is CSVEGDSYEQYF.

This chain joins TRBV7-3 and TRBJ2-1, with D hard to call. CDR3 length: 13 residues. CDR1 and CDR2 from the germline V gene are SGHTA and FQGTGA. Trimming took 4 bases from V and 5 from J, leaving 9 bases between them. CDR3 DNA: TGTGCCAGCAGCTACGACAAAAACAATGAGCAGTTCTTC. Translating it yields CASSYDKNNEQFF.